Following are 18 T cell receptor beta chains from one sample sequenced in a study of cytomegalovirus exposure and HLA in healthy donors. TCRdb keeps only in-frame clones here, not all; method: immunoSEQ multiplex PCR. The sample includes about 400,000 clones, roughly 88% seen only once; the top ten take under 0.9%. Sequencing was performed on PBMCs. These receptors came from a woman between 18 and 29 years old in good health and CMV-seronegative.

CDR3 DNA: TGCGCCAGCAGCCAAACCCGGGACAGCTTCTATGGCTACACCTTC. Translation gives CASSQTRDSFYGYTF. The chain uses TRBV4-1 and TRBJ1-2; 7 positions match TRBD1. The germline V gene encodes CDR1 MGHRA and CDR2 YSYEKL. CDR3 length equals 15 residues. V shed 2 bases and J 4 bases; nucleotides not matched to a gene: 7.

This chain links TRBV27 with TRBJ1-6, with 7 bases matching TRBD1. V was pared by 2 bases and J by 8 bases, with 0 bases of the junction left unmatched. The CDR3 runs to 13 residues. From germline, CDR1 is MNHEY and CDR2 SMNVEV (reference sequence). The CDR3 here is CASSLTGDSPLHF. CDR3 sequence (DNA): TGTGCCAGCAGTTTAACAGGGGATTCACCCCTCCACTTT.

This clone occurred a few times. The chain is built from TRBV28 and TRBJ2-7, with TRBD2 as a possible D gene (6 bases). V gave up 6 bases and J gave up 3 bases, with 18 bases separating them. Germline V gives CDR1 MDHEN, CDR2 SYDVKM. There are 15 residues in the CDR3. CDR3 amino acids: CASRGKGLLVYEQYF. Here the CDR3 DNA reads TGTGCCAGCAGGGGGAAGGGACTGCTGGTCTACGAGCAGTACTTC. The whole variable domain, remainder taken from reference TRBV28 and TRBJ2-7, is DVKVTQSSRYLVKRTGEKVFLECVQDMDHENMFWYRQDPGLGLRLIYFSYDVKMKEKGDIPEGYSVSREKKERFSLILESASTNQTSMYLCASRGKGLLVYEQYFGPGTRLTVT.

The V gene is TRBV6-4, the J gene TRBJ2-5; 11 bases are a match to TRBD2. Germline CDR1 reads MRHNA; CDR2 reads SNTAGT. The CDR3 has 14 residues. The V and J ends lost 4 bases and 2 bases, in that order; junction bases with no gene match: 0. The DNA of the CDR3 is TGTGCCAGCAGTGTAGCGGGAGGGCAAGAGACCCAGTACTTC. As protein: CASSVAGGQETQYF.

V and J are TRBV18 and TRBJ2-3; no reliable D call. This CDR3 comprises 14 residues. The germline V gene encodes CDR1 KGHSH and CDR2 LQKENI. The germline V and J ends were trimmed by 6 bases and 2 bases, with 12 bases remaining between them. The CDR3 region is CASSTTSNTDTQYF. The CDR3 coding sequence is TGTGCCAGCTCTACGACATCAAACACAGATACGCAGTATTTT.

There are a few counts of this clone. This sequence joins TRBV18 and TRBJ2-7; 10 bases map to TRBD2. The V segment lost 2 bases and the J segment 3 bases; nucleotides outside the gene matches: 1. Germline lookup yields CDR1 KGHSH and CDR2 LQKENI. This CDR3 region has 14 residues. The CDR3 DNA sequence: TGTGCCAGCTCACCAACTAGCGGGAACTACGAGCAGTACTTC. Its translation is CASSPTSGNYEQYF.

The gene calls are TRBV10-1 and TRBJ2-7; D may be TRBD2 (5 bases). There are 14 residues in the CDR3. Germline V gene data show CDR1 as WNHNN and CDR2 as SYGVQD (reference sequence). Trimming removed 0 bases from V and 5 bases from J, with 11 bases in between. The CDR3 is CASSESLVSHEQYF. The CDR3 nucleotides read TGCGCCAGCAGTGAGTCACTAGTTTCCCACGAGCAGTACTTC.

The table lists this clone with many counts. The chain links TRBV6-6 to TRBJ2-7, with 8 nucleotides matching TRBD2. Per germline, CDR1 MNHNY and CDR2 SVGAGI (reference sequence). The CDR3 has 16 amino acids. V lost 0 bases, J lost 2 bases, and 6 bases stayed unmatched. CDR3 sequence (DNA): TGTGCCAGCAGTTACTCACCGACTAGCGAGACCTACGAGCAGTACTTC. Protein: CASSYSPTSETYEQYF.

The V gene is TRBV6-5, the J gene TRBJ2-5, with 11 bases identical to TRBD2. Losses at the gene ends were 2 bases for V and 5 bases for J; bases not matched to a gene: 4. The germline V gene has CDR1 MNHEY and CDR2 SVGAGI. The CDR3 length is 15 residues. The CDR3 sequence is CASSYQTSGVETQYF. The CDR3 bases are TGTGCCAGCAGTTACCAGACTAGCGGGGTGGAGACCCAGTACTTC.

The J gene is TRBJ2-3, the V gene TRBV6-5; the match to TRBD1 covers 7 bases. In germline, CDR1 is MNHEY, CDR2 SVGAGI. This CDR3 has 15 residues. V lost 6 bases, J lost 2 bases, and 8 bases stayed unmatched. The CDR3 DNA sequence: TGTGCCAGCAGCTCGGGGACAGCCAACACAGATACGCAGTATTTT. Protein: CASSSGTANTDTQYF.

This clone was seen more than once but under ten times. This chain uses TRBV25-1 with TRBJ2-2; 7 bases agree with TRBD1. Germline lookup yields CDR1 MGHDK and CDR2 SYGVNS. This CDR3 comprises 14 residues. Trimming took 5 bases from V and 1 from J; bases not matched to a gene: 1. The CDR3 here is CASSRQGNTGELFF. In DNA, the CDR3 is TGTGCCAGCAGTAGACAGGGGAACACCGGGGAGCTGTTTTTT.

This clone was detected once. The chain has TRBV12-2 and TRBJ2-5; the D call of TRBD2 is as the table states it, not checked on the DNA. TRBV12-2 is a pseudogene segment. The CDR3 covers 16 residues. The CDR3 sequence is CASRPRTSGILETQYF. The CDR3 DNA is TGTGCAAGTCGCCCCCGGACTAGCGGGATTCTCGAGACCCAGTACTTC.

The V and J genes are TRBV18 and TRBJ1-2, with 7 bases aligning to TRBD1. Germline assignment: CDR1 KGHSH and CDR2 LQKENI. Unmatched junction bases numbered 5, after V lost 2 bases and J lost 2 bases. This CDR3 is built from 15 residues. The CDR3 DNA follows: TGTGCCAGCTCACCAGATGCAGGGGGAAACTATGGCTACACCTTC. Translating it yields CASSPDAGGNYGYTF.

The V gene is TRBV15, the J gene TRBJ1-1; 9 nucleotides match TRBD1. V was clipped by 5 bases and J by 4 bases; unmatched bases: 17. The germline V gene has CDR1 LNHNV and CDR2 YYDKDF (reference sequence). The CDR3 runs 18 residues. Here the CDR3 reads CATSPAGTGLGVTTEAFF. CDR3 DNA sequence: TGTGCCACCAGCCCTGCCGGGACAGGGCTTGGAGTAACCACTGAAGCTTTCTTT.

The V call is TRBV30, the J call TRBJ2-5; 8 bases align to TRBD2. The CDR3 loop spans 17 amino acids. The V and J ends lost 0 bases and 4 bases, in that order; junction bases with no gene match: 13. The germline V gene has CDR1 GTSNPN and CDR2 SVGIG (reference sequence). The CDR3 DNA reads TGTGCCTGGAGTGTACGAAAACTAGCGGCAGTGGGAGAGACCCAGTACTTC. Amino acid sequence: CAWSVRKLAAVGETQYF.

The chain joins TRBV29-1 to TRBJ2-1; the D gene is possibly TRBD2 (7 bases). V was pared by 7 bases and J by 1 base, with 29 bases between. Germline V lookup: CDR1 SQVTM, CDR2 ANQGSEA. The CDR3 spans 19 residues. CDR3 sequence reads: CSGYELGGGYGWSYNEQFF. CDR3 DNA sequence: TGCAGCGGCTACGAACTAGGGGGAGGGTACGGTTGGTCCTACAATGAGCAGTTCTTC.

V usage is TRBV7-9 and J usage is TRBJ2-7; TRBD2 agrees at 13 bases. Germline assignment: CDR1 SEHNR and CDR2 FQNEAQ (reference sequence). This CDR3 spans 15 amino acids. Germline trimming cut 4 bases from V and 1 base from J; bases unmatched to any gene: 1. Written as DNA, the CDR3 is TGTGCCAGCAGCTGGACTAGCGGGAGATCCTACGAGCAGTACTTC. Translating gives CASSWTSGRSYEQYF.

V is TRBV27 and J is TRBJ1-6, with D tentatively TRBD1 (6 bases). The CDR3 runs 16 residues. Germline CDR1 and CDR2: MNHEY and SMNVEV (reference sequence). The ends were cut back, 4 bases at V and 7 bases at J, with 17 bases in the middle. DNA for the CDR3: TGTGCCAGCAGTTCGGGCCCTGGACAGTTAAATTCACCCCTCCACTTT. Its protein product is CASSSGPGQLNSPLHF.